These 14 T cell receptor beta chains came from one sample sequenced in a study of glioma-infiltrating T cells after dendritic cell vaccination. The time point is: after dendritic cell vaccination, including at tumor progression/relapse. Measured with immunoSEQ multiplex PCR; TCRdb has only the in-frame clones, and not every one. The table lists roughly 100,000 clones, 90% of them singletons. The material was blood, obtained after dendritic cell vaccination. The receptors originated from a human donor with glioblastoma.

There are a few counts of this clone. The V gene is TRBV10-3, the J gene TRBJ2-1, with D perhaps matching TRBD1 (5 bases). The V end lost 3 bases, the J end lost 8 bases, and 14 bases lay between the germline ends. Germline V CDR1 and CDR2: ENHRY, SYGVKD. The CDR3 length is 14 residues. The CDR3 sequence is CAISDQGSAHEQFF. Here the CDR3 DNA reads TGTGCCATCAGTGATCAGGGCTCCGCCCATGAGCAGTTCTTC.

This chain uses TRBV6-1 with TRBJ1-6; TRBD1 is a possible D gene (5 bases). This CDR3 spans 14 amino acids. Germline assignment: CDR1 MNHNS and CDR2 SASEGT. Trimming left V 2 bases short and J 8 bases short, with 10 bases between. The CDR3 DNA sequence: TGTGCCAGCAGTGAAATCCAGGGTGATTCACCCCTCCACTTT. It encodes CASSEIQGDSPLHF.

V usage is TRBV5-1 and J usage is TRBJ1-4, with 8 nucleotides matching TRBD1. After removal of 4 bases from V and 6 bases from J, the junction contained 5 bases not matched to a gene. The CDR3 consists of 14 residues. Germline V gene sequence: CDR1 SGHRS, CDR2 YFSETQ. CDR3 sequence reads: CASSVTGGDEKLFF. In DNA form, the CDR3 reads TGCGCCAGCAGCGTCACAGGGGGTGATGAAAAACTGTTTTTT.

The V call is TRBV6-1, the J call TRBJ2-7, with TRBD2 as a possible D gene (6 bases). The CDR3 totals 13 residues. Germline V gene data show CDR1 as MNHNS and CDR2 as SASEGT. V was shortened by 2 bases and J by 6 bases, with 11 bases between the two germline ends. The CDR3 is CASSEWEVREQYF. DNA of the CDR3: TGTGCCAGCAGTGAATGGGAGGTCCGCGAGCAGTACTTC.

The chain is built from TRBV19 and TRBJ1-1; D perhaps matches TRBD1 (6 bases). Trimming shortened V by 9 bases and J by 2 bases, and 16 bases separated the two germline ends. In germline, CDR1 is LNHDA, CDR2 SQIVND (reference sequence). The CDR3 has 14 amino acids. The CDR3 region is CASKNYRVNTEAFF. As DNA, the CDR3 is TGTGCCAGCAAAAATTACAGGGTAAACACTGAAGCTTTCTTT.

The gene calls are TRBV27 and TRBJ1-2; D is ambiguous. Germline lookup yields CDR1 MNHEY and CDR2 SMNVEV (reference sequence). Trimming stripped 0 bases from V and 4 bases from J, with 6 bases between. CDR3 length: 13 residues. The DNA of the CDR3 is TGTGCCAGCAGTTTATCAGGGAGCTATGGCTACACCTTC. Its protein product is CASSLSGSYGYTF.

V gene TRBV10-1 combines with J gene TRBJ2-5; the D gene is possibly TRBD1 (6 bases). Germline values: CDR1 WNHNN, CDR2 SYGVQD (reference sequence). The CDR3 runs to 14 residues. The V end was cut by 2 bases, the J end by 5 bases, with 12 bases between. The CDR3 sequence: CASSEGDTRETQYF. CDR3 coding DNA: TGCGCCAGCAGTGAGGGGGACACCCGGGAGACCCAGTACTTC.

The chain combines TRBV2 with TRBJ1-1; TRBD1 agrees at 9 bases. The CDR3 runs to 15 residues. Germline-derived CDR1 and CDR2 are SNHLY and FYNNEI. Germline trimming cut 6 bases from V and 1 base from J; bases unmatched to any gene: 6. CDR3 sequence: CASRKDRGGNTEAFF. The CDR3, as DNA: TGTGCCAGCAGGAAGGACAGGGGAGGGAACACTGAAGCTTTCTTT.

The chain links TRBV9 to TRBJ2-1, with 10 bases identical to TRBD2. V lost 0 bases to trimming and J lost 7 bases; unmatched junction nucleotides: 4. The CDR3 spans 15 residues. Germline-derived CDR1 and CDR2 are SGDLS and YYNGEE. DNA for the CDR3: TGTGCCAGCAGCGTAGAAGCGGGGGGGCCAAATGAGCAGTTCTTC. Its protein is CASSVEAGGPNEQFF.

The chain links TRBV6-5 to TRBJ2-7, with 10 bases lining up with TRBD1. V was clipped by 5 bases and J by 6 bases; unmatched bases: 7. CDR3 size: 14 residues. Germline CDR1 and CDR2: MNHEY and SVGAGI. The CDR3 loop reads CASSNRQGAGEQYF. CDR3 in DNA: TGTGCCAGCAGTAACCGACAGGGGGCGGGCGAGCAGTACTTC.

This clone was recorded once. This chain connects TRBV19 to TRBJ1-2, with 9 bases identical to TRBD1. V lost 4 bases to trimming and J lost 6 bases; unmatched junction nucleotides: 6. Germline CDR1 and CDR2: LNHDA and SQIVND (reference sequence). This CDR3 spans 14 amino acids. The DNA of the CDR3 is TGTGCCAGTAGTAATGACAGGGGGAGGAATGGCTACACCTTC. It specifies CASSNDRGRNGYTF.

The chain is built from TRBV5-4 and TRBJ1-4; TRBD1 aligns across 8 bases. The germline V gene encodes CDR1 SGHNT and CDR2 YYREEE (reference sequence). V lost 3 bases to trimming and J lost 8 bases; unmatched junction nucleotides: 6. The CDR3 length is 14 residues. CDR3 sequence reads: CASSWPGQGEKLFF. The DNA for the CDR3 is TGTGCCAGCAGCTGGCCCGGACAGGGAGAAAAACTGTTTTTT.

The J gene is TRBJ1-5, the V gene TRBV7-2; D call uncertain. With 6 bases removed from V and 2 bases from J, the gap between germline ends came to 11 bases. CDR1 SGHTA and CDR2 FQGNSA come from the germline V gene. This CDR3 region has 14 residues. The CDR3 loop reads CASSRGGGNQPQHF. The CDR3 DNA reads TGTGCCAGCAGTCGCGGCGGGGGCAATCAGCCCCAGCATTTT.

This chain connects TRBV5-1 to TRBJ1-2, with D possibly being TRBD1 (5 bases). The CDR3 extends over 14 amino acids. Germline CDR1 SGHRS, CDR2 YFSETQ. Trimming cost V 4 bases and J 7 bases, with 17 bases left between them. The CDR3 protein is CASSEGLNPSGYTF. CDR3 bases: TGCGCCAGCAGCGAGGGACTAAACCCGAGTGGCTACACCTTC.